The source of this TCR beta chain is a study of pediatric ulcerative colitis (dated 2019 in TCRdb). Broadly, across the study: Six or seven ulcerative colitis patients had pancolitis and two had left-sided colitis, with histology consistent with ulcerative colitis in all. Nine newly diagnosed, treatment-naive pediatric ulcerative colitis patients and four non-IBD control children each provided paired blood and rectal samples. The Pediatric Ulcerative Colitis Activity Index classified a couple of patients as having mild disease, several as having moderate disease and three as having acute severe colitis. Results and caveats for the whole study, not just this receptor: The healthy control group was small, consisting of only four individuals. T cells from blood may have been included in the rectal pinch biopsies, particularly in patients with overt colitis. Two rectal CDR3 clonotypes were detected in all ulcerative colitis patients and were not detected in any of the controls. Rectal repertoire features separated controls, mild-moderate and acute severe colitis patients; acute severe colitis showed reduced rectal diversity due to clonal expansions. Repertoires were derived from total lymphocyte DNA, so rare subsets such as regulatory T cells may have patterns not reflected. A couple of patients' blood samples yielded substantially fewer templates for technical reasons and were excluded from blood-rectal overlap analysis. Significantly higher autologous blood-rectal clonal overlap was found in ulcerative colitis patients than in controls, which suggested increased T cell trafficking to inflamed tissue.

During colonoscopy, one to two rectal pinch biopsies were obtained for research purposes. Before the diagnostic colonoscopy, none of the ulcerative colitis patients had been given immunosuppressive medication. Before DNA isolation, rectal biopsies were subjected to proteinase K digestion. The Wizard kit (Promega) was used to extract genomic DNA from the blood and intestinal samples. Concerning this clone itself: This receptor's antigen is unknown. Base qualities were left out, and no much larger clone turns up one base away.

Using the immunoSEQ TRB Survey service, rearranged CDR3 beta regions were amplified from genomic DNA with multiplex V and J primers. To keep sequencing depth equal across samples, survey-level depth of up to 500,000 reads per sample was applied. The libraries were purified and pooled, then sequenced using Illumina technology. Turning to the authors' computational methods: immunoSEQ online tools were used for productive clonality, sample overlap, pairwise scatters, CDR3 beta length, V/D/J gene usage and productiveness. Calculated diversity was defined as the number of unique rearrangements divided by total templates, multiplied by 100, and Shannon and Simpson indices were computed as well. Principal component analysis was performed on Z-score normalized data with the R prcomp function and the ggbiplot package. Blood-rectal clonal overlap within each subject was quantified with Morisita's index. Held by TCRdb, this immuneACCESS table contains in-frame sequences only and omits some clones. Under half of the omission traces to an unresolved V gene where checked; the cause of the rest is unknown. The V and J calls and clone size are taken from that table; D and trimming were inferred from the DNA. Present in this sample are 35,000 or so clones, roughly 73% of which were seen just once. The biggest ten clones account for 0.74% of the sample.

The sample consisted of gut tissue. The origin of this receptor is a boy aged 5-17 years with moderate ulcerative colitis.

The CDR3 region has the sequence CASSLAGGYSTDTQYF. The DNA sequence is given as TGTGCCAGCAGCTTAGCGGGAGGCTATAGCACAGATACGCAGTATTTT. The chain was built from TRBV7-2 and TRBJ2-3; perhaps TRBD2 is the D gene, with 6 bases matching. The CDR3 runs 16 amino acids, cysteine and phenylalanine included. Only the CDR3 portion is preserved as DNA: 48 bases, with reading frame beginning at the first base. Trimming at the junction amounts to 0 bases on V and 0 bases on J, and the germline ends lie 10 bases apart. CDR1 is given as SGHTA and CDR2 as FQGNSA, both from the germline V gene.